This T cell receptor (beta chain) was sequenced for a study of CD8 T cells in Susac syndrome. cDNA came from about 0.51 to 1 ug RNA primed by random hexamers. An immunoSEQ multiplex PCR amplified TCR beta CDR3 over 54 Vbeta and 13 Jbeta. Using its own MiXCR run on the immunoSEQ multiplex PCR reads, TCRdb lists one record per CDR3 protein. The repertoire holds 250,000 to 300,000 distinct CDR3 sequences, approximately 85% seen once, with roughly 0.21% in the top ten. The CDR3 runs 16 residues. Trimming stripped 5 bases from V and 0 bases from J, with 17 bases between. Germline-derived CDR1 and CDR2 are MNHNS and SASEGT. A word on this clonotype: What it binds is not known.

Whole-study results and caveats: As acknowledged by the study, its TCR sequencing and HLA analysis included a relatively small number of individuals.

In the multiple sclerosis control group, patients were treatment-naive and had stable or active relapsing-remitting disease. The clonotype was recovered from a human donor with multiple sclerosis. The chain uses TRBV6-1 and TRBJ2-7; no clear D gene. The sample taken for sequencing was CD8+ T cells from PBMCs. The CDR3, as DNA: TGTGCCAGCAGTCCCCCCTTTATACACCACTCCTACGAGCAGTACTTC. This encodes CASSPPFIHHSYEQYF.